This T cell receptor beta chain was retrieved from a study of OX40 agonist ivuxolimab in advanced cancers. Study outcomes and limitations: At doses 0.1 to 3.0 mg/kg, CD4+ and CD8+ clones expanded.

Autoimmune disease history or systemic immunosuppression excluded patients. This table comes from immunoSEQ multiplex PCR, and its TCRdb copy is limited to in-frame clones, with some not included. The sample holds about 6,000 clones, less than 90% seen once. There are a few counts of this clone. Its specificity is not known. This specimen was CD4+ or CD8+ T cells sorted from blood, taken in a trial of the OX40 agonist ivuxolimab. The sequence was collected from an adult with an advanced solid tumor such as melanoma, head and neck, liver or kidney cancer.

The CDR3 is CASSVKWNTEAFF. CDR3 coding DNA: TGTGCCAGCAGCGTAAAATGGAACACTGAAGCTTTCTTT. The genes are TRBV9 and TRBJ1-1; D ambiguous. This CDR3 has 13 amino acids. Trimming took off 1 base at V and 1 base at J, with 5 bases between the two ends. Germline V gives CDR1 SGDLS, CDR2 YYNGEE. Filled out from reference TRBV9 and TRBJ1-1, the complete variable domain reads DSGVTQTPKHLITATGQRVTLRCSPRSGDLSVYWYQQSLDQGLQFLIQYYNGEERAKGNILERFSAQQFPDLHSELNLSSLELGDSALYFCASSVKWNTEAFFGQGTRLTVV.